The 15 T cell receptor beta chains in this list originate from one sample, sequenced in a study of blood T cells in healthy people across ages. A second PCR, run for roughly 7 to 12 cycles, used a sample-barcoded 5' primer plus a J-beta primer mix. One entry per CDR3 protein, called by TCRdb with MiXCR from the 5' RACE reads. The table has 700,000 to 850,000 distinct CDR3 sequences, 50% to 65% seen once. The sequenced sample consisted of blood. The source of these receptors is an elderly man in good health.

This clonotype was counted once. The J gene is TRBJ2-5, the V gene TRBV9; 7 nucleotides match TRBD1. The V segment lost 0 bases and the J segment 4 bases; nucleotides outside the gene matches: 6. CDR1 and CDR2 (germline): SGDLS, YYNGEE. CDR3 size: 15 residues. CDR3 DNA: TGTGCCAGCAGCGTAGCAGGGGGAAGGGCAGAGACCCAGTACTTC. Its translation is CASSVAGGRAETQYF.

The CDR3 bases are TGCGCCAGCAGCCCGGCGGGGGTCTACGAGCAGTTCTTC. Its protein is CASSPAGVYEQFF. The V gene is TRBV5-1, the J gene TRBJ2-7; 7 nucleotides align to TRBD2. Near its end, the DNA agrees better with TRBJ2-1, so the J call may be wrong. This CDR3 contains 13 residues. CDR1 is SGHRS and CDR2 is YFSETQ in the germline V gene.

Only a few counts were recorded for this clonotype. The chain links TRBV7-9 to TRBJ2-7, with D perhaps TRBD2 (5 bases). The germline V gene encodes CDR1 SEHNR and CDR2 FQNEAQ (reference sequence). The CDR3 is 13 residues long. Trimming pared 2 bases from V and 5 bases from J, leaving 10 bases between. In nucleotides, the CDR3 is TGTGCCAGCAGCTTACCGGCCGGGGACGAGCAGTACTTC. Its protein product is CASSLPAGDEQYF.

In its sample, this clonotype was seen once. J is TRBJ2-3 and V is TRBV9; 12 bases match TRBD2. The CDR3 consists of 17 residues. Germline CDR1 SGDLS, CDR2 YYNGEE. After removal of 2 bases from V and 6 bases from J, the junction contained 10 bases not matched to a gene. This CDR3 reads CASSVATSGRRGDTQYF. CDR3 nucleotides: TGTGCCAGCAGCGTGGCGACTAGCGGGAGAAGGGGGGATACGCAGTATTTT.

The chain joins TRBV5-1 to TRBJ2-7, with D perhaps TRBD1 (6 bases). There are 13 residues in the CDR3. V lost 0 bases, J lost 6 bases, and 10 bases lay in between. CDR1 is SGHRS, CDR2 YFSETQ, per germline. Here the CDR3 DNA reads TGCGCCAGCAGCTTGGGTCACAGGGCCGAGCAGTACTTC. The encoded protein is CASSLGHRAEQYF.

The chain joins TRBV5-1 to TRBJ2-1; tentative D call: TRBD1 (5 bases). Trimming pared 3 bases from V and 10 bases from J, leaving 20 bases between. The CDR3 length is 15 residues. The germline V gene encodes CDR1 SGHRS and CDR2 YFSETQ. CDR3 in DNA: TGCGCCAGCAGCTCCAAGGGGCCCCCCAATGGGGAGCAGTTCTTC. It translates to CASSSKGPPNGEQFF. Combining the CDR3 with reference TRBV5-1 and TRBJ2-1 gives the whole variable domain KAGVTQTPRYLIKTRGQQVTLSCSPISGHRSVSWYQQTPGQGLQFLFEYFSETQRNKGNFPGRFSGRQFSNSRSEMNVSTLELGDSALYLCASSSKGPPNGEQFFGPGTRLTVL.

Only one count was recorded for this clonotype. This chain connects TRBV25-1 to TRBJ2-7; 12 bases align to TRBD2. This CDR3 spans 16 amino acids. The trim removed 3 bases at V and 3 bases at J, leaving 6 bases unmatched. The germline gives CDR1 MGHDK, CDR2 SYGVNS. The CDR3 nucleotides read TGTGCCAGCAGTGACCGCCTAGCGGGAGGGGGCTACGAGCAGTACTTC. Amino acid sequence: CASSDRLAGGGYEQYF.

The genes are TRBV2 and TRBJ2-7; D might be TRBD1 (6 bases). Deletions cut 3 bases from V and 3 bases from J, with 18 bases between. Germline V gene data show CDR1 as SNHLY and CDR2 as FYNNEI. The CDR3 spans 16 residues. The CDR3 nucleotides read TGTGCCAGCAGTGAGGCGCCCGGGACACCGATCTACGAGCAGTACTTC. This translates into CASSEAPGTPIYEQYF.

This clonotype came up a few times. CDR3 in DNA: TGTGCCAGCACTTATGGACAGGGGTACCAAGAGACCCAGTACTTC. Translating gives CASTYGQGYQETQYF. The rearrangement uses TRBV2 and TRBJ2-5; the match to TRBD1 covers 9 bases. Per germline, CDR1 SNHLY and CDR2 FYNNEI. The length of the CDR3 is 15 residues. The trim removed 7 bases at V and 0 bases at J, leaving 6 bases unmatched.

The count of this clonotype is one. The V call is TRBV27, the J call TRBJ2-3; TRBD2 matches 11 bases. The CDR3 runs 19 residues. After removal of 6 bases from V and 4 bases from J, the junction contained 18 bases not matched to a gene. Germline loops: CDR1 MNHEY, CDR2 SMNVEV (reference sequence). CDR3: CASSFFSLAGGIAADTQYF. The CDR3 bases are TGTGCCAGCAGCTTTTTTTCTCTAGCGGGGGGCATAGCGGCAGATACGCAGTATTTT.

This clonotype was seen more than once but under ten times. The gene calls are TRBV28 and TRBJ2-7, with D perhaps matching TRBD2 (5 bases). Trimming took off 5 bases at V and 4 bases at J, with 15 bases between the two ends. Germline CDR1 reads MDHEN; CDR2 reads SYDVKM. This CDR3 spans 14 amino acids. The CDR3 spells CASSPLAELYEQYF. As DNA, the CDR3 is TGTGCCAGCAGTCCTCTAGCAGAACTTTACGAGCAGTACTTC.

The chain recombines TRBV5-1 with TRBJ1-2; 8 bases map to TRBD1. CDR1 and CDR2 from the germline V gene are SGHRS and YFSETQ. Trimming at V came to 5 bases and at J to 4 bases, leaving 7 bases not matched to a gene. The CDR3 is made up of 14 amino acids. This CDR3 reads CASSPGGAGYGYTF. The CDR3, as DNA: TGCGCCAGCAGTCCAGGGGGCGCAGGCTATGGCTACACCTTC.

V and J are TRBV4-2 and TRBJ1-5; TRBD1 matches 12 bases. Germline V gene lookup returns CDR1 LGHNA and CDR2 YNFKEQ. V lost 2 bases, J lost 4 bases, and 6 bases stayed unmatched. This CDR3 region has 17 residues. The CDR3 loop reads CASSQSGTGGWNQPQHF. CDR3 DNA sequence: TGTGCCAGCAGCCAATCCGGGACAGGGGGCTGGAATCAGCCCCAGCATTTT.

The V call is TRBV7-2, the J call TRBJ2-1; TRBD2 matches 8 bases. The CDR3 totals 15 residues. Germline V gene lookup returns CDR1 SGHTA and CDR2 FQGNSA. The trim removed 5 bases at V and 5 bases at J, leaving 8 bases unmatched. For the CDR3, the DNA is TGTGCCAGCAGCCCCGGGACTAGAGCCGACAATGAGCAGTTCTTC. This encodes CASSPGTRADNEQFF.

The sample holds one count of this clonotype. The V gene is TRBV6-5, the J gene TRBJ1-4; D might be TRBD1 (5 bases). The germline CDR1 and CDR2 sequences are MNHEY and SVGAGI. CDR3 size: 16 residues. The V and J ends lost 2 bases and 4 bases respectively, with 14 bases between them. CDR3 loop: CASSYGGGSINEKLFF. The CDR3 nucleotides are TGTGCCAGCAGTTACGGCGGGGGGAGTATTAATGAAAAACTGTTTTTT.